This passage covers 9 T cell receptor beta chains from one sample sequenced in a study of regulatory T cells in long-lasting Graves disease (dated by TCRdb to 2020 to 2023). Receptor libraries were prepared by multiplex PCR. Sequencing took place on an Illumina HiSeq 4000. iRepertoire HTBI primers and Arm-PCR amplification of CDR3 regions were used to construct TCR beta libraries. TCRdb reworked the public reads: Q25 trimming with fastp, MiXCR clone assembly, productive beta chains retained. Each CDR3 protein appears once, grouped with its most common genes and DNA. This sample has about 450,000 distinct CDR3 sequences in its table, and 14% of those were observed once. The top ten constitute approximately 19% of the sample. Sample time point, as interpreted from the label and publication: newly diagnosed GD, antithyroid drugs for less than 3 months. For both TCR sequencing and RNA sequencing, RNA was extracted from PBMCs using TRIzol.

These data are also associated with another study on T cells in Graves' hyperthyroidism and ophthalmopathy.

The sequencing used peripheral blood mononuclear cells (PBMCs), collected at new diagnosis, from a patient treated with antithyroid drugs. Receptors were obtained from a woman between 45 and 60 years old with Graves disease. Donor details come from another sample of the same person, matched by shared clones.

The sample holds a few counts of this clonotype. CDR3 amino acids: CASGRGRGTEAFF. CDR3 sequence (DNA): TGTGCCAGCGGGAGGGGGCGGGGAACTGAAGCTTTCTTT. V usage is TRBV19 and J usage is TRBJ1-1; 7 nucleotides line up with TRBD1. V shed 9 bases and J 5 bases; nucleotides not matched to a gene: 9. The germline gives CDR1 LNHDA, CDR2 SQIVND (reference sequence). The CDR3 totals 13 residues.

This clonotype was picked up many times. The rearrangement links TRBV12-3 or TRBV12-4 to TRBJ2-7, with 9 bases that match TRBD1. The CDR3 runs 18 residues. V lost 5 bases and J lost 4; bases outside the gene matches: 18. This chain's CDR3 is CASSTTQGTGQSVYEQYF. CDR3 coding DNA: TGTGCCAGCAGTACCACTCAAGGGACAGGGCAATCCGTTTACGAGCAGTACTTC.

This clonotype was recorded at least ten times. The V gene is TRBV7-9, the J gene TRBJ2-5; a weak D match, TRBD1 (5 bases). CDR1 is SEHNR and CDR2 is FQNEAQ in the germline V gene (reference sequence). This CDR3 region has 14 residues. Trimming took 5 bases from V and 5 from J, leaving 15 bases between them. Here the CDR3 DNA reads TGTGCCAGCAGCCCTAGACAGTTGAGGGAGACCCAGTACTTC. It encodes CASSPRQLRETQYF.

This clonotype has more than one count but fewer than ten. The chain uses TRBV3-1 and TRBJ2-7, with TRBD1 identical over 7 bases. Looked up from germline, CDR1 is LGHDT and CDR2 is YNNKEL (reference sequence). V lost 6 bases to trimming and J lost 2 bases; unmatched junction nucleotides: 7. The CDR3 extends over 14 amino acids. This CDR3 is CASSNWDRAYEQYF. CDR3 in DNA: TGTGCCAGCAGTAATTGGGACAGAGCCTACGAGCAGTACTTC.

This clonotype was picked up a small number of times. J is TRBJ2-2 and V is TRBV20-1; the match to TRBD1 covers 7 bases. V was pared by 4 bases and J by 6 bases, with 2 bases of the junction left unmatched. CDR1 is DFQATT and CDR2 is SNEGSKA in the germline V gene (reference sequence). The length of the CDR3 is 12 residues. DNA of the CDR3: TGCAGTGCTAAGACAGGGTCCGGGGAGCTGTTTTTT. Translated, it gives CSAKTGSGELFF.

J is TRBJ2-4 and V is TRBV20-1; weak D call: TRBD1 (5 bases). CDR3 length: 14 residues. The V and J ends lost 1 base and 0 bases respectively, with 7 bases between them. From germline, CDR1 is DFQATT and CDR2 SNEGSKA (reference sequence). The CDR3 here is CSARGQLAKNIQYF. CDR3 bases: TGCAGTGCTAGAGGACAGCTAGCCAAAAACATTCAGTACTTC.

This clonotype showed up many times. The genes are TRBV5-1 and TRBJ2-1; possibly TRBD1 for D (6 bases). This CDR3 region has 16 residues. Trimming took off 4 bases at V and 8 bases at J, with 22 bases between the two ends. Germline V lookup: CDR1 SGHRS, CDR2 YFSETQ. CDR3 in DNA: TGCGCCAGCAGCCACTCCCCTCCGGGGACACAGGATGAGCAGTTCTTC. It yields the protein CASSHSPPGTQDEQFF.

This clonotype was picked up a small number of times. The chain links TRBV6-1 to TRBJ2-7; 9 nucleotides line up with TRBD2. Germline assignment: CDR1 MNHNS and CDR2 SASEGT. J gave up 5 bases and V 1 base, and 6 bases lay outside the gene matches. The CDR3 has 15 residues. The CDR3 DNA reads as TGTGCCAGCAGTGAAGAGGCGGGAGGGCTAGACGAGCAGTACTTC. Protein sequence: CASSEEAGGLDEQYF.

There are a few counts of this clonotype. The chain employs TRBV10-2 and TRBJ2-5; D gene unclear. The V gene lost 0 bases and the J gene lost 5 bases, with 10 bases spanning the gap. Germline CDR1 reads WSHSY; CDR2 reads SAAADI. CDR3 size: 14 residues. CDR3: CASSESVPGETQYF. The DNA of the CDR3 is TGCGCCAGCAGTGAGTCGGTCCCCGGGGAGACCCAGTACTTC.